Each of the 18 T cell receptor beta chains below was sequenced from the same sample in a study of blood T cell repertoires in COVID-19. Sequencing was performed with immunoSEQ multiplex PCR; in TCRdb, only in-frame clones are kept and a portion is missing. Of under 40,000 clones listed, approximately 94% were seen once; the top ten hold 4.1%. Sample: peripheral blood. The source is a human donor with active COVID-19. The donor label of this sample is uncertain.

This chain links TRBV6-2 or TRBV6-3 with TRBJ2-7; possible D gene TRBD2, 6 bases. The CDR3 is 13 residues long. Germline V lookup: CDR1 MNHEY, CDR2 SVGEGT. V was shortened by 4 bases and J by 3 bases, with 10 bases between the two germline ends. This CDR3 is CASSSSVYYEQYF. The CDR3 coding sequence is TGTGCCAGCAGTTCTAGCGTCTACTACGAGCAGTACTTC.

This clone appeared a single time. The V gene is TRBV19, the J gene TRBJ2-5; 10 nucleotides line up with TRBD1. V was pared by 4 bases and J by 4 bases, with 6 bases of the junction left unmatched. Germline values: CDR1 LNHDA, CDR2 SQIVND (reference sequence). CDR3 size: 15 residues. CDR3 sequence (DNA): TGTGCCAGTAGTACCGGGACAGGGGCAGGAGAGACCCAGTACTTC. Encoded protein: CASSTGTGAGETQYF. Variable domain in full (rest from reference TRBV19 and TRBJ2-5): DGGITQSPKYLFRKEGQNVTLSCEQNLNHDAMYWYRQDPGQGLRLIYYSQIVNDFQKGDIAEGYSVSREKKESFPLTVTSAQKNPTAFYLCASSTGTGAGETQYFGPGTRLLVL.

The gene calls are TRBV3-1 (or the pseudogene TRBV3-2) and TRBJ2-7, with a weak D call TRBD2 (7 bases). Trimming shortened V by 1 base and J by 6 bases, and 16 bases separated the two germline ends. The V gene's germline CDR1 is LGHDT and CDR2 YNNKEL (reference sequence). CDR3 length: 15 residues. The CDR3 region is CASSQVWGGASEQYF. The CDR3 bases are TGTGCCAGCAGCCAAGTTTGGGGGGGGGCTTCCGAGCAGTACTTC.

The rearrangement links TRBV3-1 (or the pseudogene TRBV3-2) to TRBJ1-2; TRBD1 matches 10 bases. The V gene's germline CDR1 is LGHDT and CDR2 YNNKEL (reference sequence). The CDR3 totals 15 residues. The ends lost 0 bases at V and 5 bases at J; junction bases unmatched: 3. The CDR3 DNA reads as TGTGCCAGCAGCCAAGATGCGGGACAGGGGTATGGCTACACCTTC. Its translation is CASSQDAGQGYGYTF.

V is TRBV5-6 and J is TRBJ1-3, with a weak D call TRBD1 (5 bases). The V end lost 4 bases, the J end lost 1 base, and 12 bases lay between the germline ends. The CDR3 has 15 amino acids. The germline V gene has CDR1 SGHDT and CDR2 YYEEEE. CDR3 sequence reads: CASSNFGGSGNTIYF. The CDR3 coding sequence is TGTGCCAGCAGCAACTTCGGGGGATCTGGAAACACCATATATTTT. The variable domain in full, with the rest retrieved from reference TRBV5-6 and TRBJ1-3, is DAGVTQSPTHLIKTRGQQVTLRCSPKSGHDTVSWYQQALGQGPQFIFQYYEEEERQRGNFPDRFSGHQFPNYSSELNVNALLLGDSALYLCASSNFGGSGNTIYFGEGSWLTVV.

J is TRBJ1-6 and V is TRBV7-8; no firm D call. Germline V gives CDR1 SGHVS, CDR2 FQNEAQ. CDR3 length: 14 residues. Trimming took off 0 bases at V and 8 bases at J, with 8 bases between the two ends. CDR3 in DNA: TGTGCCAGCAGCTTAGCCCCCCCCGATTCACCCCTCCACTTT. Its protein is CASSLAPPDSPLHF.

The chain employs TRBV4-1 and TRBJ2-7; TRBD1 aligns across 8 bases. The CDR3 sequence is 20 residues long. The ends lost 0 bases at V and 1 base at J; junction bases unmatched: 17. Germline V CDR1 and CDR2: MGHRA, YSYEKL. Written as DNA, the CDR3 is TGCGCCAGCAGCCAAGACATATCGGACAGGGTGCCCCGGTGGTCCTACGAGCAGTACTTC. Translating it yields CASSQDISDRVPRWSYEQYF.

CDR3 loop: CSASLARGFSGANVLTF. In DNA form, the CDR3 reads TGCAGTGCTAGTTTGGCCAGGGGATTCTCTGGGGCCAACGTCCTGACTTTC. The chain links TRBV20-1 to TRBJ2-6; a possible D gene is TRBD1 (6 bases). This CDR3 region has 17 residues. V lost 3 bases, J lost 0 bases, and 15 bases lay in between. Germline values: CDR1 DFQATT, CDR2 SNEGSKA (reference sequence).

V and J are TRBV14 and TRBJ2-5; TRBD2 is a possible D gene (7 bases). Trimming took 1 base from V and 1 from J, leaving 10 bases between them. Per the germline V gene, CDR1 is SGHDN and CDR2 is FVKESK. The CDR3 has 15 amino acids. The CDR3 coding sequence is TGTGCCAGCAGCCAAGTAGGGGGGGCCCAAGAGACCCAGTACTTC. Translating gives CASSQVGGAQETQYF.

The CDR3 region has the DNA TGTGCCAGCAGCTCCCGGGGGGGCCCAGATACGCAGTATTTT. It specifies CASSSRGGPDTQYF. The chain is built from TRBV11-3 and TRBJ2-3, with 8 bases identical to TRBD2. The CDR3 loop spans 14 amino acids. The germline V gene has CDR1 SGHNT and CDR2 YENEEA. V dropped 4 bases and J dropped 4; count of bases not matched to a gene: 4.

The chain uses TRBV3-1 (or the pseudogene TRBV3-2) and TRBJ2-2; 7 bases map to TRBD2. The V and J ends lost 4 bases and 5 bases, in that order; junction bases with no gene match: 10. This CDR3 contains 16 residues. The germline gives CDR1 LGHDT, CDR2 YNNKEL (reference sequence). This chain's CDR3 is CASSPRQRGKTGELFF. The CDR3 DNA reads TGTGCCAGCAGCCCTCGTCAGCGGGGAAAGACCGGGGAGCTGTTTTTT.

The chain couples TRBV5-4 to TRBJ2-3, with TRBD1 as a possible D gene (5 bases). Germline V gene data show CDR1 as SGHNT and CDR2 as YYREEE (reference sequence). V was cut by 3 bases and J by 2 bases, with 10 bases left in between. The CDR3 has 14 amino acids. The CDR3 protein is CASSSAGHTDTQYF. CDR3 DNA: TGTGCCAGCAGCTCTGCAGGACACACAGATACGCAGTATTTT.

The CDR3 sequence is CSVTGGIVSGNTIYF. For the CDR3, the DNA is TGCAGCGTGACAGGGGGCATCGTCTCTGGAAACACCATATATTTT. This rearrangement joins TRBV29-1 to TRBJ1-3; 10 positions agree with TRBD1. CDR3 size: 15 residues. J was trimmed by 0 bases and V by 6 bases; bases with no gene match: 5. The V gene's germline CDR1 is SQVTM and CDR2 ANQGSEA.

The chain has TRBV5-4 and TRBJ1-1; 7 bases map to TRBD1. Per germline, CDR1 SGHNT and CDR2 YYREEE (reference sequence). J gave up 5 bases and V 10 bases, and 5 bases lay outside the gene matches. CDR3 length: 11 amino acids. The CDR3 loop reads CAGQAGTEAFF. CDR3 sequence (DNA): TGTGCCGGACAGGCTGGGACTGAAGCTTTCTTT.

The chain recombines TRBV7-9 with TRBJ2-5; TRBD2 matches 13 bases. The germline gives CDR1 SEHNR, CDR2 FQNEAQ (reference sequence). J gave up 5 bases and V 5 bases, and 8 bases lay outside the gene matches. The CDR3 sequence is 16 residues long. CDR3 amino acids: CASSPRTSGSGETQYF. CDR3 sequence (DNA): TGTGCCAGCAGCCCCCGGACTAGCGGGAGTGGGGAGACCCAGTACTTC.

The chain joins TRBV7-2 to TRBJ2-5, with 10 bases lining up with TRBD1. J gave up 5 bases and V 5 bases, and 5 bases lay outside the gene matches. The germline gives CDR1 SGHTA, CDR2 FQGNSA. The CDR3 sequence is 14 residues long. CDR3 sequence (DNA): TGTGCCAGCAGCCTGACAGGGGGCAGGGAGACCCAGTACTTC. Protein sequence: CASSLTGGRETQYF.

The chain links TRBV5-8 to TRBJ1-2; 7 nucleotides agree with TRBD1. Trimming cost V 4 bases and J 7 bases; bases outside gene matches: 7. This CDR3 is built from 13 residues. CDR1 and CDR2 (germline): SGHTS, YDEGEE. DNA of the CDR3: TGTGCCAGCAGCAAACAGGGGACGGGTGGCTACACCTTC. Its protein is CASSKQGTGGYTF.

Only one count was recorded for this clone. The chain is built from TRBV4-1 and TRBJ1-6, with D possibly TRBD1 on 6 matching bases. Germline lookup yields CDR1 MGHRA and CDR2 YSYEKL. CDR3 length: 15 amino acids. Trimming took 1 base from V and 9 from J, leaving 13 bases between them. The DNA for the CDR3 is TGCGCCAGCAGCCAAGTTGGGGGGGGCGGTTCACCCCTCCACTTT. Encoded protein: CASSQVGGGGSPLHF.